This entry describes one T cell receptor (beta chain). The record originates from a study of technical replicates of blood from several donors. Sequenced by immunoSEQ multiplex PCR; TCRdb stores in-frame clones only, minus some. Of 70,000 to 95,000 clones listed, 95% to 97% are singletons. The TCR comes from a human donor in good health. The sequencing sample was made of T cells isolated from PBMCs.

The CDR3 DNA reads TGTGCCAGCAGTGAAGGAAGGGGCCTCTACGAGCAGTACTTC. Amino acid sequence: CASSEGRGLYEQYF. The rearrangement uses TRBV25-1 and TRBJ2-7, with D perhaps TRBD1 (5 bases). The CDR3 is made up of 14 amino acids. The germline CDR1 and CDR2 sequences are MGHDK and SYGVNS. Trimming removed 2 bases from V and 3 bases from J, with 11 bases in between.